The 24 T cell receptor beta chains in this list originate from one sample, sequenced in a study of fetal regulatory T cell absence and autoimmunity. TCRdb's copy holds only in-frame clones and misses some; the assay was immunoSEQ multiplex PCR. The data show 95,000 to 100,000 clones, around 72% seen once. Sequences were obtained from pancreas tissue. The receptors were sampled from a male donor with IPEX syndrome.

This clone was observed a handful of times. Here the CDR3 reads CASNRGAEDTEAFF. Written as DNA, the CDR3 is TGTGCCAGCAATAGGGGGGCGGAGGACACTGAAGCTTTCTTT. The chain combines TRBV21-1 with TRBJ1-1. TRBV21-1 is deemed a pseudogene. The CDR3 runs to 14 residues.

The CDR3 DNA follows: TGCGCCAGCAGCCAAGACTTGGGAGACAGGGAGGACACTGAAGCTTTCTTT. Translated: CASSQDLGDREDTEAFF. This chain joins TRBV4-3 and TRBJ1-1, with 7 bases lining up with TRBD1. Germline CDR1 is LGHNA and CDR2 is YSLEER. There are 17 residues in the CDR3. V lost 0 bases, J lost 3 bases, and 10 bases stayed unmatched.

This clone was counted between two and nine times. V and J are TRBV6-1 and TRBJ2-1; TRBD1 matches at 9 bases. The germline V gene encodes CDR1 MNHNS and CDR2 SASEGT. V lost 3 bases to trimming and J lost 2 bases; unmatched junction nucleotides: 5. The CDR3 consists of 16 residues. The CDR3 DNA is TGTGCCAGCAGTGACTGGGGGACAGGGCCCTACAATGAGCAGTTCTTC. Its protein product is CASSDWGTGPYNEQFF.

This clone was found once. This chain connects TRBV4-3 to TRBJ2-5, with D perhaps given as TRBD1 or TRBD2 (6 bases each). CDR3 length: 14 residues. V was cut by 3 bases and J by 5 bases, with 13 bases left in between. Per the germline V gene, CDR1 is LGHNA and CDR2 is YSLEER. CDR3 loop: CASSQEGTGETQYF. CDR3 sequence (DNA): TGCGCCAGCAGCCAGGAGGGTACAGGGGAGACCCAGTACTTC.

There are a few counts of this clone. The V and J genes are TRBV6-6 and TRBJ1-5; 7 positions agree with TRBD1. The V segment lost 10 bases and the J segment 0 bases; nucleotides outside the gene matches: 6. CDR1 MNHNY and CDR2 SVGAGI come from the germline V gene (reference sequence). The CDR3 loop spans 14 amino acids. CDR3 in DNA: TGTGCCACTCACCAGGGGGTTAGCAATCAGCCCCAGCATTTT. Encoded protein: CATHQGVSNQPQHF.

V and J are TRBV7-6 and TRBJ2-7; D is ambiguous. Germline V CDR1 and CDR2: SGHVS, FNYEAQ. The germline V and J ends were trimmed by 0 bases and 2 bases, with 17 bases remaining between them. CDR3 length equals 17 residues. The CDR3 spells CASSLATPGRRPYEQYF. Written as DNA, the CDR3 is TGTGCCAGCAGCTTAGCCACTCCGGGCCGGCGTCCCTACGAGCAGTACTTC.

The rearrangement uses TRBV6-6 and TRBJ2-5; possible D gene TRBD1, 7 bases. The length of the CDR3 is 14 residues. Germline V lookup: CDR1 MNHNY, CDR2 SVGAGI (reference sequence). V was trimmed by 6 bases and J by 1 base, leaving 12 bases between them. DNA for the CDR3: TGTGCCAGCAGCCGGAGGGGGCTCCAAGAGACCCAGTACTTC. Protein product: CASSRRGLQETQYF.

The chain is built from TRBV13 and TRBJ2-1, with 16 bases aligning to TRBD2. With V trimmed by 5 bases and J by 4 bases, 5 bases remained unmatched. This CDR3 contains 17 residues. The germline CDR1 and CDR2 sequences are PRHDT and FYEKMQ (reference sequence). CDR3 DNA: TGTGCCAGCAGCCTGGGACTAGCGGGGGGGCCTTACAATGAGCAGTTCTTC. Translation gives CASSLGLAGGPYNEQFF.

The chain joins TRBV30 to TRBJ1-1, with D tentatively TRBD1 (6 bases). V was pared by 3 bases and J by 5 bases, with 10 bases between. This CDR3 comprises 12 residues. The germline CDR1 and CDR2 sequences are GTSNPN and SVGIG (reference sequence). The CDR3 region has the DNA TGTGCCTGGAGGACAGGAGGGACTGAAGCTTTCTTT. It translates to CAWRTGGTEAFF.

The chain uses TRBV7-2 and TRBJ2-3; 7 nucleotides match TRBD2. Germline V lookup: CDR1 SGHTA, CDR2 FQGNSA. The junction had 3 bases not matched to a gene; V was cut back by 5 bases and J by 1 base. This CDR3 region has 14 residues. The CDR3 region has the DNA TGTGCCAGCAGCCTCAGCGGGGGCACAGATACGCAGTATTTT. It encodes CASSLSGGTDTQYF. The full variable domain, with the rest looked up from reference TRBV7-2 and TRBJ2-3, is GAGVSQSPSNKVTEKGKDVELRCDPISGHTALYWYRQSLGQGLEFLIYFQGNSAPDKSGLPSDRFSAERTGGSVSTLTIQRTQQEDSAVYLCASSLSGGTDTQYFGPGTRLTVL.

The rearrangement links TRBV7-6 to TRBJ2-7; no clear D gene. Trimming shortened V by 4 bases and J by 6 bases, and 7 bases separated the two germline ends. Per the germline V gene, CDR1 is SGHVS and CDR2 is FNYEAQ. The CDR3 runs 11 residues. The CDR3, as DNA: TGTGCCAGCAGCTCCCACTTCGAGCAGTACTTC. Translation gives CASSSHFEQYF.

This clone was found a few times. CDR3 residues: CASSLGLAGPNTGELFF. CDR3 coding DNA: TGCGCCAGCAGCCTTGGACTAGCGGGACCTAACACCGGGGAGCTGTTTTTT. The V call is TRBV5-1, the J call TRBJ2-2; 12 positions agree with TRBD2. Looked up from germline, CDR1 is SGHRS and CDR2 is YFSETQ. The V segment lost 4 bases and the J segment 2 bases; nucleotides outside the gene matches: 6. This CDR3 has 17 amino acids.

The CDR3 sequence is CASSFRDGGASGYTF. The CDR3 DNA reads as TGCGCCAGCAGCTTCCGGGACGGCGGAGCGTCTGGCTACACCTTC. The chain uses TRBV5-1 and TRBJ1-2; D might be TRBD1 (5 bases). Trimming shortened V by 2 bases and J by 7 bases, and 18 bases separated the two germline ends. The CDR3 spans 15 residues. Germline V gene data show CDR1 as SGHRS and CDR2 as YFSETQ.

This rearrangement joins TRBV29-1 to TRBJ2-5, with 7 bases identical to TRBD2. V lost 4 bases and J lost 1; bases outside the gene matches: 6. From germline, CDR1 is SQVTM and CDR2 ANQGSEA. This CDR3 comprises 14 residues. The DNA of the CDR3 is TGCAGCGTTGTACCTAGCGGCCGCCAAGAGACCCAGTACTTC. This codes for CSVVPSGRQETQYF.

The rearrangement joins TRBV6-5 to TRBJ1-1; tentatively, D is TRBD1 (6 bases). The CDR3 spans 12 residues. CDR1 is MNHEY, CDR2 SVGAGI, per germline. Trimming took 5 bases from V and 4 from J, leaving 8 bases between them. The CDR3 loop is CASSLQGTEAFF. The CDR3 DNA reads TGTGCCAGCAGTCTACAGGGCACTGAAGCTTTCTTT.

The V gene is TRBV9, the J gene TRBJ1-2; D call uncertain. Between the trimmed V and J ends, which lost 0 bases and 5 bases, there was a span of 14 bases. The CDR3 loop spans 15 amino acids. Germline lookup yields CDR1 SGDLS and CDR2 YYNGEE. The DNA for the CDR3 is TGTGCCAGCAGCGTAGCTCCCGTAACAGCTTATGGCTACACCTTC. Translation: CASSVAPVTAYGYTF.

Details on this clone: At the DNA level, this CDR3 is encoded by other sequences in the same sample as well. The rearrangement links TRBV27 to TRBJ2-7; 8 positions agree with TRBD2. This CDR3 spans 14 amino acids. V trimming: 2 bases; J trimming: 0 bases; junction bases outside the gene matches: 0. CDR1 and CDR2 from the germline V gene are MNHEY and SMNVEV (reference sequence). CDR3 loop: CASSLLAGSYEQYF. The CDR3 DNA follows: TGTGCCAGCAGTTTACTAGCGGGCTCCTACGAGCAGTACTTC.

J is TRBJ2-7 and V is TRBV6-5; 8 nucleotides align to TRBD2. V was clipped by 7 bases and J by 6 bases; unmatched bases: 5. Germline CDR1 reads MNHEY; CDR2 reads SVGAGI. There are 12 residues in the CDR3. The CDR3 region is CASMEAGGEQYF. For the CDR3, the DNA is TGTGCCAGCATGGAGGCGGGGGGCGAGCAGTACTTC.

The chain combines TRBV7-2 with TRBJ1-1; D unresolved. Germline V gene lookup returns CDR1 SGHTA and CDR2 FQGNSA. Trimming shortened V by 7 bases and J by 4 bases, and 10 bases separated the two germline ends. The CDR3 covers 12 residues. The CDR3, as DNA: TGTGCCAGCACTTGGAGTGGCACTGAAGCTTTCTTT. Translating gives CASTWSGTEAFF.

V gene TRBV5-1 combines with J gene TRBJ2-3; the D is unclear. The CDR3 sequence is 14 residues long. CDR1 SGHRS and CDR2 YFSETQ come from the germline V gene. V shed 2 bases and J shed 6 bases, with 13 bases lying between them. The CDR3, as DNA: TGCGCCAGCAGCTTTGGAAGCGCGCTGGATACGCAGTATTTT. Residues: CASSFGSALDTQYF.

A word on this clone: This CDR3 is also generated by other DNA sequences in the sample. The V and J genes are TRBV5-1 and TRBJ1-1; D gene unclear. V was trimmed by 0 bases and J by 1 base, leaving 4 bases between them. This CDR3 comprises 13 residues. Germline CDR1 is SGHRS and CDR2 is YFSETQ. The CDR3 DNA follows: TGCGCCAGCAGCTTGGCAGGGAACACTGAAGCTTTCTTT. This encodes CASSLAGNTEAFF.

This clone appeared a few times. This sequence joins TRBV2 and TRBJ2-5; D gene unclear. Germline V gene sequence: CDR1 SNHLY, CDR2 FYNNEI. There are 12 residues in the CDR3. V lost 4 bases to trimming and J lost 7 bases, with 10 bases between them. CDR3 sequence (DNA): TGTGCCAGCAGTGGCCCTCGGGCGACCCAGTACTTC. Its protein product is CASSGPRATQYF.

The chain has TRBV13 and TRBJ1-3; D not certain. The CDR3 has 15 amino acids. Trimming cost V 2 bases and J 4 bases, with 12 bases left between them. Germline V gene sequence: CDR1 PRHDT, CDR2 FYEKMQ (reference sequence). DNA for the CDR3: TGTGCCAGCAGCTTATTATCTGGGAACGGAAACACCATATATTTT. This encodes CASSLLSGNGNTIYF.

CDR3 sequence (DNA): TGTGCCTGGAATCCAGGGGGAGAATCACCCCTCCACTTT. Its translation is CAWNPGGESPLHF. The rearrangement uses TRBV30 and TRBJ1-6; 7 bases fit TRBD1. The J segment lost 10 bases and the V segment lost 4 bases, leaving 7 bases of the junction unmatched. Germline values: CDR1 GTSNPN, CDR2 SVGIG (reference sequence). CDR3 length equals 13 residues.